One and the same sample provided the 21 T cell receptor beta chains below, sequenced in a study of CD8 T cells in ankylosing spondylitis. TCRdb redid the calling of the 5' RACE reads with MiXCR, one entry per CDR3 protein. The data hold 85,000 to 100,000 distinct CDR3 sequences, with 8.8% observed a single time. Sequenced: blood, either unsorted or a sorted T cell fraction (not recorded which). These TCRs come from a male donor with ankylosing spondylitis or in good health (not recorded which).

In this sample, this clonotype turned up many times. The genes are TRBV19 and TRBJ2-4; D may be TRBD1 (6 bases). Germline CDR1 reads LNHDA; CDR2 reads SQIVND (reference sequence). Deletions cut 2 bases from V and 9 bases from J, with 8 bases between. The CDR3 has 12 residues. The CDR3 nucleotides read TGTGCCAGTAGTATACAGGGGAGCATTCAGTACTTC. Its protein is CASSIQGSIQYF. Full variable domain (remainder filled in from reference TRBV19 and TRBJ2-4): DGGITQSPKYLFRKEGQNVTLSCEQNLNHDAMYWYRQDPGQGLRLIYYSQIVNDFQKGDIAEGYSVSREKKESFPLTVTSAQKNPTAFYLCASSIQGSIQYFGAGTRLSVL.

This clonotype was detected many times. CDR3 amino acids: CASSQDALAAYEQYF. For the CDR3, the DNA is TGTGCCAGCAGCCAAGATGCCCTAGCGGCCTACGAGCAGTACTTC. The chain recombines TRBV3-1 with TRBJ2-7; TRBD2 matches at 7 bases. The CDR3 extends over 15 amino acids. Germline V gene sequence: CDR1 LGHDT, CDR2 YNNKEL (reference sequence). With V trimmed by 0 bases and J by 2 bases, 4 bases remained unmatched.

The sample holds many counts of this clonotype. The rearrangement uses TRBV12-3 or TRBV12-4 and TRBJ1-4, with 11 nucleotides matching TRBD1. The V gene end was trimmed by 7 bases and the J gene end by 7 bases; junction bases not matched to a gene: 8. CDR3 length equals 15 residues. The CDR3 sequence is CASTPRTGGGEKLFF. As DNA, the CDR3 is TGTGCCAGCACCCCCAGGACAGGGGGCGGTGAAAAACTGTTTTTT.

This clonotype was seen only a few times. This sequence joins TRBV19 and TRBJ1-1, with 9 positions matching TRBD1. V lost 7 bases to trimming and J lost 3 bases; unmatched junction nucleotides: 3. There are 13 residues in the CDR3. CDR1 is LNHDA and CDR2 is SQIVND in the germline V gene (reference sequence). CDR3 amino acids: CASMGQGYTEAFF. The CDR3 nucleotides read TGTGCCAGTATGGGACAGGGATACACTGAAGCTTTCTTT.

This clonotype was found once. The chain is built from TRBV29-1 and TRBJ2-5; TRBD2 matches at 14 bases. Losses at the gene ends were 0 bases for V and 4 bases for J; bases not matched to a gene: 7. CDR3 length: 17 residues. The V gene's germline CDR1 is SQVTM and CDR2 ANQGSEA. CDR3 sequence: CSVEDRGTSGGRETQYF. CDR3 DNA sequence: TGCAGCGTTGAAGATCGGGGGACTAGCGGGGGACGAGAGACCCAGTACTTC.

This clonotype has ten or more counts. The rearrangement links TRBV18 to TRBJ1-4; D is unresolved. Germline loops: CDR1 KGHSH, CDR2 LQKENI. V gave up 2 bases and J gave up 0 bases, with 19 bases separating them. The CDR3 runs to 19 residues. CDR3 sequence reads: CASSPYHPLKPATNEKLFF. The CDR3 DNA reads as TGTGCCAGCTCACCATACCACCCCCTGAAGCCCGCAACTAATGAAAAACTGTTTTTT.

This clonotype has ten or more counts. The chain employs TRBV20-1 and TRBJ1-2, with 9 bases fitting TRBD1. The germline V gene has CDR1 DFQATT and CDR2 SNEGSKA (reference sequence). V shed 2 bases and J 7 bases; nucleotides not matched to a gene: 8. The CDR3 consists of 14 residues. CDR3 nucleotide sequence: TGCAGTGCTAGAATTCCGGGACAGGGAGGTGGCTACACCTTC. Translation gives CSARIPGQGGGYTF.

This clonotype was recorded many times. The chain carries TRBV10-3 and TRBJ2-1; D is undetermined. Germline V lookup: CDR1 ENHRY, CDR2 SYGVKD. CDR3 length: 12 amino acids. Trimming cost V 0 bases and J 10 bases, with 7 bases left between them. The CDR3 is CAISESKREQFF. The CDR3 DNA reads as TGTGCCATCAGTGAGTCGAAGCGAGAGCAGTTCTTC.

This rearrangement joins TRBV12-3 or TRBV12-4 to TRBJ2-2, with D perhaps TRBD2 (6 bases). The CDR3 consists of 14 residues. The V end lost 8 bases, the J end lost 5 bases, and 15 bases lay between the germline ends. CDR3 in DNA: TGTGCCAGCGCGGGGAGGCAGAGGACCGGGGAGCTGTTTTTT. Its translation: CASAGRQRTGELFF.

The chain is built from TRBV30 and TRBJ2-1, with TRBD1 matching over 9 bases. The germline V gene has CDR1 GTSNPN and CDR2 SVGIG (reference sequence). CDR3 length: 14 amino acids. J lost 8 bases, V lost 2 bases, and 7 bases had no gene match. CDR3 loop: CAWSFRDRVYEQFF. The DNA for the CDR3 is TGTGCCTGGAGTTTCCGGGACAGGGTGTATGAGCAGTTCTTC.

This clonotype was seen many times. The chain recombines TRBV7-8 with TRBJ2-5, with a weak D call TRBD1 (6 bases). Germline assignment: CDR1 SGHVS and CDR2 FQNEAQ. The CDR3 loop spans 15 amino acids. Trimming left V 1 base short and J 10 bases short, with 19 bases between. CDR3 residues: CASSLDRLTRGGQYF. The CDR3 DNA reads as TGTGCCAGCAGCTTAGATCGCCTGACAAGAGGGGGCCAGTACTTC. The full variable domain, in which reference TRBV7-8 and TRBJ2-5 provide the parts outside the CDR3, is GAGVSQSPRYKVAKRGQDVALRCDPISGHVSLFWYQQALGQGPEFLTYFQNEAQLDKSGLPSDRFFAERPEGSVSTLKIQRTQQEDSAVYLCASSLDRLTRGGQYFGPGTRLLVL.

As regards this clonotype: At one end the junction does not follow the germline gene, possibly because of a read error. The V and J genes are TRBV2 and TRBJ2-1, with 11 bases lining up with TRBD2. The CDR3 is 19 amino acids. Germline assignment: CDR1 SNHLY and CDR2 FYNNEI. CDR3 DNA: TGTGCCAGCTGTGAAGAGGGTTGGCTAGCGGGGGGCTCATACAATGAGCAGTTCTTC. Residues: CASCEEGWLAGGSYNEQFF.

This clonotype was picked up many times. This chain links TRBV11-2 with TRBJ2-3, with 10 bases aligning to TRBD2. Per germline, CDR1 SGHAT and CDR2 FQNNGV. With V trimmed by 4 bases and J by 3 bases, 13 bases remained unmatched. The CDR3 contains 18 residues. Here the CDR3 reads CASSSTGTSDPRTDTQYF. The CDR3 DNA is TGTGCCAGCAGCTCAACCGGGACTAGCGACCCCCGTACAGATACGCAGTATTTT.

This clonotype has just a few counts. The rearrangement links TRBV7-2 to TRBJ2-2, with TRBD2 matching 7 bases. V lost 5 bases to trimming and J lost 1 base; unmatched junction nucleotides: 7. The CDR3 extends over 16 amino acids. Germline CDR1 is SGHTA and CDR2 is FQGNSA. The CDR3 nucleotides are TGTGCCAGCAGCGCAGGACTAGGGGAGAACACCGGGGAGCTGTTTTTT. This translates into CASSAGLGENTGELFF. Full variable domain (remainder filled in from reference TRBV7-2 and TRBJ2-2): GAGVSQSPSNKVTEKGKDVELRCDPISGHTALYWYRQSLGQGLEFLIYFQGNSAPDKSGLPSDRFSAERTGGSVSTLTIQRTQQEDSAVYLCASSAGLGENTGELFFGEGSRLTVL.

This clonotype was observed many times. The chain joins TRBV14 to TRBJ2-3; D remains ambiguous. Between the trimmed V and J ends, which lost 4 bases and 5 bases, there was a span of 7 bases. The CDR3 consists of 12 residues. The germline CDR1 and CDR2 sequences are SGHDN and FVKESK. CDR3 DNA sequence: TGTGCCAGCAGCCTACATAGAGATACGCAGTATTTT. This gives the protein CASSLHRDTQYF.

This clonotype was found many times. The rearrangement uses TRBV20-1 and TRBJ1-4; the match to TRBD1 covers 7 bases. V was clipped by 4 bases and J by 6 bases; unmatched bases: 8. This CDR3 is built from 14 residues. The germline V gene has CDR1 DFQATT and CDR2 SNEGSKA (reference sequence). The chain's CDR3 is CSATTRGSDEKLFF. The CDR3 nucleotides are TGCAGTGCTACCACCAGGGGGTCGGATGAAAAACTGTTTTTT.

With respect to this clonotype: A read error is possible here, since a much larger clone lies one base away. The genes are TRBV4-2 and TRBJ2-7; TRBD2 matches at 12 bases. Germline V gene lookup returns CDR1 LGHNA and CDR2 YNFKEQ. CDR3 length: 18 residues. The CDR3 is CASNQDQGTSGSPYEQYF. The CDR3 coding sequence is TGTGCCAGCAACCAAGATCAGGGGACTAGCGGGTCACCCTACGAGCAGTACTTC.

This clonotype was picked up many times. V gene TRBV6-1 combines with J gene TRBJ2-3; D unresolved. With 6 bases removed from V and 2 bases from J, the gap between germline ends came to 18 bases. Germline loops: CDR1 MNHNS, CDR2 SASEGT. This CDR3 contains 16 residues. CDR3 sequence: CASSRVSGSPTDTQYF. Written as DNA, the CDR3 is TGTGCCAGCAGCCGAGTGTCTGGGTCCCCCACAGATACGCAGTATTTT.

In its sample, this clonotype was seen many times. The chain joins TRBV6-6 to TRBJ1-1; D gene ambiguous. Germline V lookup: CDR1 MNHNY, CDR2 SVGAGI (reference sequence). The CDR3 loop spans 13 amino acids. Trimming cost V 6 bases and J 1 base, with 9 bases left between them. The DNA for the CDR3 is TGTGCCAGCAGCCCAGAGACGAACACTGAAGCTTTCTTT. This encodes CASSPETNTEAFF.

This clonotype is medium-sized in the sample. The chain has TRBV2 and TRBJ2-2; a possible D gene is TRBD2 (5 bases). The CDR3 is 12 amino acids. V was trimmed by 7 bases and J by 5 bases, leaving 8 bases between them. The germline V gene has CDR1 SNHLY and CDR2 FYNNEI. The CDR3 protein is CASISGTGELFF. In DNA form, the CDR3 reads TGTGCCAGCATCTCGGGGACCGGGGAGCTGTTTTTT. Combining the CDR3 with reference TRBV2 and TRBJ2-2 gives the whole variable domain EPEVTQTPSHQVTQMGQEVILRCVPISNHLYFYWYRQILGQKVEFLVSFYNNEISEKSEIFDDQFSVERPDGSNFTLKIRSTKLEDSAMYFCASISGTGELFFGEGSRLTVL.

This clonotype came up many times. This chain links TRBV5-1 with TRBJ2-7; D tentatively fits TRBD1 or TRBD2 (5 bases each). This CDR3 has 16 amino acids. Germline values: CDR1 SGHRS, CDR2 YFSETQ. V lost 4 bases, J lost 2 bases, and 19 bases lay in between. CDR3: CASSLSGPHGTYEQYF. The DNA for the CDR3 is TGCGCCAGCAGCCTATCGGGACCCCACGGGACCTACGAGCAGTACTTC.